A single sample is the source of the 5 T cell receptor beta chains below, sequenced in a study of technical replicates of blood from a few donors. Profiled with immunoSEQ multiplex PCR; TCRdb holds only in-frame clones, not every one. The repertoire holds about 74,000 clones, 95% seen once, with more than 0.25% in the top ten. The source material was T cells isolated from PBMCs. The receptors come from a human donor in good health.

This chain joins TRBV4-1 and TRBJ1-1; 9 bases align to TRBD1. Per germline, CDR1 MGHRA and CDR2 YSYEKL. J was trimmed by 6 bases and V by 2 bases; bases with no gene match: 4. There are 14 residues in the CDR3. The CDR3 DNA reads TGCGCCAGCAGCCAACCGACAGGGGGGCCTGAAGCTTTCTTT. It encodes CASSQPTGGPEAFF.

The chain employs TRBV5-4 and TRBJ1-5, with a weak D call TRBD1 (5 bases). Trimming removed 4 bases at V and 4 bases at J, with 12 bases between. This CDR3 contains 14 residues. Germline-derived CDR1 and CDR2 are SGHNT and YYREEE (reference sequence). Here the CDR3 DNA reads TGTGCCAGCAGCCGGGGGGGACCTAATCAGCCCCAGCATTTT. Translated: CASSRGGPNQPQHF. The variable domain in full, with the rest retrieved from reference TRBV5-4 and TRBJ1-5, is ETGVTQSPTHLIKTRGQQVTLRCSSQSGHNTVSWYQQALGQGPQFIFQYYREEENGRGNFPPRFSGLQFPNYSSELNVNALELDDSALYLCASSRGGPNQPQHFGDGTRLSIL.

The chain is built from TRBV5-4 and TRBJ2-5, with 8 bases fitting TRBD1. This CDR3 contains 13 residues. Trimming at V came to 0 bases and at J to 7 bases, leaving 2 bases not matched to a gene. CDR1 is SGHNT, CDR2 YYREEE, per germline (reference sequence). This CDR3 is CASSLGGQGTQYF. In nucleotides, the CDR3 is TGTGCCAGCAGCTTGGGAGGACAGGGGACCCAGTACTTC.

This clone was picked up one time. This rearrangement joins TRBV7-6 to TRBJ2-5, with 7 bases aligning to TRBD1. Germline lookup yields CDR1 SGHVS and CDR2 FNYEAQ. J lost 3 bases, V lost 5 bases, and 6 bases had no gene match. The CDR3 contains 14 residues. As DNA, the CDR3 is TGTGCCAGCAGCGGGAACAGGGGAAAAGAGACCCAGTACTTC. Translation: CASSGNRGKETQYF.

The chain links TRBV28 to TRBJ2-7; TRBD1 aligns across 9 bases. The CDR3 is made up of 14 amino acids. The germline V gene encodes CDR1 MDHEN and CDR2 SYDVKM. The V and J ends lost 4 bases and 3 bases, in that order; junction bases with no gene match: 4. The CDR3 is CASSSEDRGYEQYF. The CDR3 bases are TGTGCCAGCAGTTCAGAGGACAGGGGCTACGAGCAGTACTTC.